The 8 T cell receptor beta chains presented below share a single source sample, sequenced in a study of persistence of HIV-infected CD4 T cells. The immunoSEQ assay was version 4, run in survey mode. TCRdb keeps only in-frame clones here, not all; method: immunoSEQ multiplex PCR. In the table there are tens of thousands of clones, roughly four fifths of which are singletons. Their specific antigens are unknown. An overlapping HIV-1 Gag peptide pool stimulated these cells at 0.95 to 1 ug/peptide/mL. CD40L/CD69 double-negative CD45RO-high memory CD4+ T cells were collected. This material consisted of CD4+ T cells sorted from PBMCs after approximately 20-hour stimulation, taken from a patient who received antiretroviral therapy. Source of these receptors: an adult woman with HIV who was CMV-seropositive.

This clone was seen only once. The chain uses TRBV1 and TRBJ2-3; the table's D call TRBD2 went unverified against the DNA. TRBV1 is marked as a pseudogene. The CDR3 sequence is 13 residues long. CDR3: CTKTSDSTDTQYF. The DNA of the CDR3 is TGCACCAAGACTAGCGACAGCACAGATACGCAGTATTTT.

CDR3: CASSTILAGEETQYF. CDR3 nucleotides: TGTGCCAGTAGTACAATTCTAGCGGGGGAAGAGACCCAGTACTTC. The gene calls are TRBV19 and TRBJ2-5, with TRBD2 matching over 10 bases. The CDR3 runs 15 residues. V lost 4 bases, J lost 3 bases, and 5 bases stayed unmatched. The germline V gene encodes CDR1 LNHDA and CDR2 SQIVND (reference sequence).

The chain recombines TRBV29-1 with TRBJ2-3, with TRBD2 matching over 7 bases. The CDR3 is 15 amino acids. After removal of 7 bases from V and 3 bases from J, the junction contained 13 bases not matched to a gene. Germline V CDR1 and CDR2: SQVTM, ANQGSEA. DNA for the CDR3: TGCAGCGCCGGTATGGTCGGGGGAGGGACAGATACGCAGTATTTT. Amino acid sequence: CSAGMVGGGTDTQYF.

J is TRBJ1-2 and V is TRBV29-1, with 7 positions matching TRBD1. The CDR3 totals 15 residues. Per germline, CDR1 SQVTM and CDR2 ANQGSEA. Losses at the gene ends were 4 bases for V and 4 bases for J; bases not matched to a gene: 12. CDR3 loop: CSVGEGRGSIYGYTF. DNA of the CDR3: TGCAGCGTTGGTGAGGGCAGGGGGTCAATCTATGGCTACACCTTC.

This chain connects TRBV9 to TRBJ1-5; D gene ambiguous. CDR1 is SGDLS, CDR2 YYNGEE, per germline. The CDR3 sequence is 14 residues long. Trimming left V 0 bases short and J 6 bases short, with 10 bases between. CDR3 in DNA: TGTGCCAGCAGCGTAGATGTCCTAGGTCAGCCCCAGCATTTT. It yields the protein CASSVDVLGQPQHF.

The CDR3 here is CASSSRGEWRYEQYF. CDR3 DNA: TGTGCCAGTAGCTCCAGGGGGGAGTGGCGCTACGAGCAGTACTTC. This sequence joins TRBV19 and TRBJ2-7; tentative D call: TRBD1 (7 bases). The CDR3 length is 15 residues. V dropped 6 bases and J dropped 3 bases, with 18 bases sitting between them. CDR1 is LNHDA, CDR2 SQIVND, per germline (reference sequence).

This clone turned up a few times. V gene TRBV3-1 (or the pseudogene TRBV3-2) combines with J gene TRBJ2-2, with TRBD1 identical over 7 bases. CDR1 is LGHDT and CDR2 is YNNKEL in the germline V gene (reference sequence). The CDR3 runs 15 residues. V was clipped by 5 bases and J by 6 bases; unmatched bases: 9. The CDR3 spells CASSSRTGAPGELFF. In nucleotides, the CDR3 is TGTGCCAGCAGCTCGAGGACAGGAGCTCCCGGGGAGCTGTTTTTT.

The CDR3 DNA reads as TGTGCCAGTAGTATTCAAGTGGCAGGGGGCCGGGAGCTGTTTTTT. It encodes CASSIQVAGGRELFF. The V and J genes are TRBV19 and TRBJ2-2, with 8 nucleotides matching TRBD1. The V gene end was trimmed by 3 bases and the J gene end by 9 bases; junction bases not matched to a gene: 9. Looked up from germline, CDR1 is LNHDA and CDR2 is SQIVND (reference sequence). The length of the CDR3 is 15 residues.